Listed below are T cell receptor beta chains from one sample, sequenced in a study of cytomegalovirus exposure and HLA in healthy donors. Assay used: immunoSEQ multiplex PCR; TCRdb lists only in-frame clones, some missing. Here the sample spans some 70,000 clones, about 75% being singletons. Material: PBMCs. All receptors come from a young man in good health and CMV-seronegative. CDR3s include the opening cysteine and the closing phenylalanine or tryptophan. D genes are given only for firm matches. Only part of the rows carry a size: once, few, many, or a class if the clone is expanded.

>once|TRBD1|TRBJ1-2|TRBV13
TGTGCCAGCAGCAAAACGCCGGGACAGGTGTTTAGCTACACCTTC
CASSKTPGQVFSYTF
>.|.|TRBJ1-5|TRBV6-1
TGTGCCAGCAGTGAGTCGTTAGGCAATCAGCCCCAGCATTTT
CASSESLGNQPQHF
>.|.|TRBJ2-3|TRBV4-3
TGCGCCAGCAGCGGTGACCGCCCTAAAGGGACACCCACAAGCACAGATACGCAGTATTTT
CASSGDRPKGTPTSTDTQYF
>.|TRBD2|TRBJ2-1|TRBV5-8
TGTGCCAGCGCACACGGGGGGGCGTACAATGAGCAGTTCTTC
CASAHGGAYNEQFF
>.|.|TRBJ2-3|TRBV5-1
TGCGCCAGCAGCTTGGAGGCGGGGGCGGGGGATACGCAGTATTTT
CASSLEAGAGDTQYF
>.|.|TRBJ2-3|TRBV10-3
TGTGCCATCAGTGAGTCGATAGCTGGCACAGATACGCAGTATTTT
CAISESIAGTDTQYF
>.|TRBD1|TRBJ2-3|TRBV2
TGTGCCAGCAGTTCCCAGACAGGGGGCACAGATACGCAGTATTTT
CASSSQTGGTDTQYF
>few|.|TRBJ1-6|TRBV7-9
TGTGCCAGCAGCTCCAGGAATAATTCACCCCTCCACTTT
CASSSRNNSPLHF
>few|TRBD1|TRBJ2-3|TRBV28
TGTGCCAGCAAGGATCGGGGGACAGGGGACACAGATACGCAGTATTTT
CASKDRGTGDTDTQYF
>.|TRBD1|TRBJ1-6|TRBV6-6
TGTGCCAGCAGTTCCCTACAGGGGAATTCACCCCTCCACTTT
CASSSLQGNSPLHF
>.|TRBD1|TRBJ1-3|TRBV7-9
TGTGCCAGCATGTTCTCCGGGACAGGGGAAAGGGTGTGGGGAAACACCATATATTTT
CASMFSGTGERVWGNTIYF
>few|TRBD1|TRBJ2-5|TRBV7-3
TGTGCCAGCAGCTTAGGGGACAGGGACCAAGAGACCCAGTACTTC
CASSLGDRDQETQYF
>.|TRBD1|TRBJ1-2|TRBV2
TGTGCCAGCAGTGAGACCCAGGGGGAGAGGTACACCTTC
CASSETQGERYTF
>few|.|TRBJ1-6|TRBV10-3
TGTGCCATCAGTGAGTCCCCCGATAATTCACCCCTCCACTTT
CAISESPDNSPLHF
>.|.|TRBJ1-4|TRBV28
TGTGCCAGCGGGCCGAGCACAACTAATGAAAAACTGTTTTTT
CASGPSTTNEKLFF
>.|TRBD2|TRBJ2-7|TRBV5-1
TGCGCCAGCAGCTTGGGGAGCGGGGGGGTTGACGAGCAGTACTTC
CASSLGSGGVDEQYF
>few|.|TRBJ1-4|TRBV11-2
TGTGCCAGCAGCTTAGCCATAACAGGGAAGGTCCGGGAAAAACTGTTTTTT
CASSLAITGKVREKLFF
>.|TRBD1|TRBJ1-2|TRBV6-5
TGTGCCAGCAGCCCCAGGGGGCACGGCTACACCTTC
CASSPRGHGYTF
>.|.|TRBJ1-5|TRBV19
TGTGCCAGTAGTATAACAGGGAATCAGCCCCAGCATTTT
CASSITGNQPQHF
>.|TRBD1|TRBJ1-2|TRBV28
TGTGCCGCCCGACAGGGAGTTTCTGATGCATACGGCTACACCTTC
CAARQGVSDAYGYTF
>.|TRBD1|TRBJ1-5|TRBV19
TGTGCCAAAAACTCGGGACAGGGGGAATATAGCAATCAGCCCCAGCATTTT
CAKNSGQGEYSNQPQHF
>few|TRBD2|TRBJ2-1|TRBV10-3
TGTGCCATCAGTCCGTCCCGGGAGGCACATGAGCAGTTCTTC
CAISPSREAHEQFF
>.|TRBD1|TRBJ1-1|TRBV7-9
TGTGCCAGCAGCCTAGTCACAGGGGATCCAAGGACTGAAGCTTTCTTT
CASSLVTGDPRTEAFF
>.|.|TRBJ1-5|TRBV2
TGTGCCAGCACCCCCAGGTGGGATCAGCCCCAGCATTTT
CASTPRWDQPQHF
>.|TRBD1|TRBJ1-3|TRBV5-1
TGCGCCAGCAGCCTACGACAGGGAACTGGAAACACCATATATTTT
CASSLRQGTGNTIYF
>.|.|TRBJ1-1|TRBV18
TGTGCCAGCTCACCACGGCTCAGCGTCTCCCGGGTAAACACTGAAGCTTTCTTT
CASSPRLSVSRVNTEAFF
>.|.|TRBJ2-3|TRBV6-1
TGTGCCAGCAGTGAATTTAGACACCTCACAGATACGCAGTATTTT
CASSEFRHLTDTQYF
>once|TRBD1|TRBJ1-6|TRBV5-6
TGTGCCAGCAGCTCGGGACAGATTAATTCACCCCTCCACTTT
CASSSGQINSPLHF
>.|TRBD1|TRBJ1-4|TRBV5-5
TGTGCCAGCAGCGACGGGACAGGGGCTGAAAAACTGTTTTTT
CASSDGTGAEKLFF
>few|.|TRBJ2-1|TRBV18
TGTGCCAGCTCACCACCCGGTGCACGGGGATCATACAATGAGCAGTTCTTC
CASSPPGARGSYNEQFF
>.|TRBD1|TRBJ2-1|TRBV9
TGTGCCAGCAGCCCACAGGGACAGGGTGGTGAGCAGTTCTTC
CASSPQGQGGEQFF
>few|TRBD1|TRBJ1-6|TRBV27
TGTGCCAGCAGTTACTCGACAGGGCCGCGTTCACCCCTCCACTTT
CASSYSTGPRSPLHF
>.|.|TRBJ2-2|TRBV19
TGTGCCAGCATGAGGACAGTCGCGAACACCGGGGAGCTGTTTTTT
CASMRTVANTGELFF
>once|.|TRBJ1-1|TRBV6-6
TGTGCCAGCAGTCTGCCGGGACAGAACACTGAAGCTTTCTTT
CASSLPGQNTEAFF
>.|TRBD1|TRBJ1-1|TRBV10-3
TGTGCCATCAGGGAGACAGGGGGGTTTCCTGAAGCTTTCTTT
CAIRETGGFPEAFF
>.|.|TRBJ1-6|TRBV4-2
TGTGCCAGCAGCCAAGACAGGGGTTCACCCCTCCACTTT
CASSQDRGSPLHF
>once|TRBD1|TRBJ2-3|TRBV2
TGTGCCAGCAGCCAGAACGGGGACAGGATCACAGATACGCAGTATTTT
CASSQNGDRITDTQYF
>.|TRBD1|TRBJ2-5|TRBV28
TGTGCCAGCAGGGGGACAGTAAAGGTCTCCGAGACCCAGTACTTC
CASRGTVKVSETQYF
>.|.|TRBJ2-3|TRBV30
TGTGCCTGGAGAGGGGCTGGCACAGATACGCAGTATTTT
CAWRGAGTDTQYF
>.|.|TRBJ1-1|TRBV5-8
TGTGCCAGCAGCTTGGCAGTGAACACTGAAGCTTTCTTT
CASSLAVNTEAFF